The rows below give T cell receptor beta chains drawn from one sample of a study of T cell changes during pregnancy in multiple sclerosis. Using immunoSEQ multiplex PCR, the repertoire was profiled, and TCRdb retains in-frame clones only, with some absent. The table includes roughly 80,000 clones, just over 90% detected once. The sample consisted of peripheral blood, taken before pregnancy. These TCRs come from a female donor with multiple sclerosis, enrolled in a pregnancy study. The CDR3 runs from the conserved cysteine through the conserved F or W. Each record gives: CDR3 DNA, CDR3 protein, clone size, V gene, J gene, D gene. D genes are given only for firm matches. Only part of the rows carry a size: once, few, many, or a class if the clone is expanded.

TGTGCCAGCAGTCCTACAGGGTCTGTTGAAGCTTTCTTT	CASSPTGSVEAFF	-	TRBV11-2	TRBJ1-1	-
TGTGCCAGCAGCCCAGGGGGCGCGGGGAACTATGGCTACACCTTC	CASSPGGAGNYGYTF	-	TRBV6-1	TRBJ1-2	TRBD1
TGTGCCAGCAGTCATCATCAGGGGGCTAGAGAGCAGTTCTTC	CASSHHQGAREQFF	-	TRBV5-5	TRBJ2-1	TRBD1
TGTGCCAGCAGTTACTCGAAACTCTACGAGCAGTACTTC	CASSYSKLYEQYF	-	TRBV6-6	TRBJ2-7	-
TGCGCCAGCACCGATCACAGGGGTAGCTATGGCTACACCTTC	CASTDHRGSYGYTF	-	TRBV5-1	TRBJ1-2	TRBD1
TGTGCCAGCAGCTTGCGGGGACTAGCGGGGACAGATACGCAGTATTTT	CASSLRGLAGTDTQYF	-	TRBV5-4	TRBJ2-3	TRBD2
TGTGCCAGCAGCTTGGCGGGGGGCGCGGGGAATCAGCCCCAGCATTTT	CASSLAGGAGNQPQHF	once	TRBV5-6	TRBJ1-5	-
TGTGCCAGCAGCTCTATACGGAACACTGAAGCTTTCTTT	CASSSIRNTEAFF	-	TRBV9	TRBJ1-1	-
TGTGCCAGCAGTGTCACAGGGGACTCTGGGGCCAACGTCCTGACTTTC	CASSVTGDSGANVLTF	-	TRBV25-1	TRBJ2-6	TRBD1
TGCGCCAGCAGCCAAGAGGCTAGCGGGGGGGCGAACACCGGGGAGCTGTTTTTT	CASSQEASGGANTGELFF	-	TRBV4-1	TRBJ2-2	TRBD2
TGCGCCAGCAGCCCCGGACTTCGACTAGCGGGGGACCCTAGCACAGATACGCAGTATTTT	CASSPGLRLAGDPSTDTQYF	-	TRBV5-1	TRBJ2-3	TRBD2
TGTGCCAGCAGCCAGCTTACGAGCGGAGGAGAGACCCAGTACTTC	CASSQLTSGGETQYF	-	TRBV7-9	TRBJ2-5	-
TGTGCCAGCAGCTTCGGACTGAGCACAGATACGCAGTATTTT	CASSFGLSTDTQYF	-	TRBV5-8	TRBJ2-3	-
TGTGCCACCCAGTCGGATGGAGATTCACCCCTCCACTTT	CATQSDGDSPLHF	few	TRBV15	TRBJ1-6	-
TGTGCCAGCAGTCCCGGGACAGGCAATCAGCCCCAGCATTTT	CASSPGTGNQPQHF	-	TRBV27	TRBJ1-5	TRBD1
TGTGCCAGCAGCTCATACAGGGGGCGGAACTATGGCTACACCTTC	CASSSYRGRNYGYTF	-	TRBV7-2	TRBJ1-2	TRBD1
TGTGCCAGCAGCCGAAGAACAGGGAACTTTGGCTACACCTTC	CASSRRTGNFGYTF	-	TRBV7-3	TRBJ1-2	-
TGCGCCAGCAGCTTGGAAGTCGGGGGGACGTCAGGCTACACCTTC	CASSLEVGGTSGYTF	-	TRBV5-1	TRBJ1-2	-
TGTGCCAGCAGCAGGGGACAAGATTCTTCTGGAAACACCATATATTTT	CASSRGQDSSGNTIYF	-	TRBV5-6	TRBJ1-3	-
TGTGCCAGTAGTATTTCGGACAGGGGGTTGAATGAGCAGTTCTTC	CASSISDRGLNEQFF	-	TRBV19	TRBJ2-1	TRBD1
TGTGCCAGCAGCGCCCGGGAGACCCAGTACTTC	CASSARETQYF	-	TRBV9	TRBJ2-5	-
TGTGCCAGCAGTTTGGCAATAACGAACACCGGGGAGCTGTTTTTT	CASSLAITNTGELFF	-	TRBV28	TRBJ2-2	-
TGCGCCAGCAGCTTGGCGGGACTAGAGGCCGAGCAGTACTTC	CASSLAGLEAEQYF	-	TRBV5-1	TRBJ2-7	TRBD2
TGTGCCAGCTCACCATTGGCGGGGGTGAATGCTTTCTTT	CASSPLAGVNAFF	-	TRBV18	TRBJ1-1	-
TGTGCCAGCAGCGTAGGGATAGGAGGGGGCAACACCGGGGAGCTGTTTTTT	CASSVGIGGGNTGELFF	-	TRBV9	TRBJ2-2	-
TGTGCCAGCAGTTACTCGAGAAGCGAGGAGACCCAGTACTTC	CASSYSRSEETQYF	-	TRBV6-5	TRBJ2-5	-
TGCGCCAGCAGCAATGGGGCAGGGGGACCAGCGGCCCTCCACTTT	CASSNGAGGPAALHF	-	TRBV5-1	TRBJ1-6	TRBD1
TGTGCCAGCAGCCAAGGACAGGGGGCTGGTATAGGTTACGAGCAGTACTTC	CASSQGQGAGIGYEQYF	-	TRBV7-2	TRBJ2-7	TRBD1
TGCGCCAGCAGCCAACCCCTTCAACGCGACAGTTCGAGGGGCTACACCTTC	CASSQPLQRDSSRGYTF	-	TRBV4-1	TRBJ1-2	-
TGTGCCAGCAGCCCCGGGGAGCGAAACACCATATATTTT	CASSPGERNTIYF	-	TRBV5-6	TRBJ1-3	-
TGTGCCAGCAGCTTAGCGTCTAGCGGGGTTCCCTACGAGCAGTACTTC	CASSLASSGVPYEQYF	-	TRBV7-2	TRBJ2-7	TRBD2
TGTGCCAGCAGAGGAGGGGCCTCAGGAAGGGCCAACGTCCTGACTTTC	CASRGGASGRANVLTF	-	TRBV25-1	TRBJ2-6	-
TGTGCCAGTAGTCTCCAGGCAGCAACCTACGAGCAGTACTTC	CASSLQAATYEQYF	-	TRBV19	TRBJ2-7	-
TGTGCCAGCTCAGAGGGGGCGCGGAACACCATATATTTT	CASSEGARNTIYF	-	TRBV18	TRBJ1-3	TRBD1
TGTGCCAGCAGCCAGTCTCCCGGGACAGGGAAAGGCTACGAGCAGTACTTC	CASSQSPGTGKGYEQYF	-	TRBV5-5	TRBJ2-7	TRBD1
TGTGCCAGCAGCCATTCTGCGGAGAAAGCTGACGAGCAGTACTTC	CASSHSAEKADEQYF	-	TRBV6-6	TRBJ2-7	-
TGTGCCAGTAGTGCCGGTTCGGGCACTGAAGCTTTCTTT	CASSAGSGTEAFF	-	TRBV19	TRBJ1-1	-
TGTGCCAGCAGTGAAGGTACCCACAGGGCTCGAAATTCACCCCTCCACTTT	CASSEGTHRARNSPLHF	-	TRBV2	TRBJ1-6	-
TGCGCCAGCAGCCAAGAACAGGGGGGGATCCAAGAGACCCAGTACTTC	CASSQEQGGIQETQYF	-	TRBV4-1	TRBJ2-5	-
TGTGCCAGCAGTTTTCTGGTTAGCGGGGGATACGAGCAGTACTTC	CASSFLVSGGYEQYF	-	TRBV27	TRBJ2-7	TRBD2
TGTGCCACCAGCAGAGGAGGTTTCAGTGGGACAGGCAATTACAATGAGCAGTTCTTC	CATSRGGFSGTGNYNEQFF	-	TRBV15	TRBJ2-1	TRBD1
TGTGCTAGCAGCTTACCGATGGACAGATTAAATGAGCAGTTCTTC	CASSLPMDRLNEQFF	-	TRBV7-7	TRBJ2-1	-
TGTGCCTGGAACCGAGTGGCTAGCGGGGGCAATGAGCAGTTCTTC	CAWNRVASGGNEQFF	-	TRBV30	TRBJ2-1	TRBD2
TGTGCCAGTAGTACACGACTAGCCGGCAATGAGCAGTTCTTC	CASSTRLAGNEQFF	-	TRBV19	TRBJ2-1	TRBD2
TGTGCCAGTAGTATTAGCGTAAGCACAGATACGCAGTATTTT	CASSISVSTDTQYF	-	TRBV19	TRBJ2-3	-
TGCGCCAGCAGCCAAGTACTAGAGTCCTACGAGCAGTACTTC	CASSQVLESYEQYF	-	TRBV4-1	TRBJ2-7	-
TGTGCCAGCTCACGAGACTTCAATCAGCCCCAGCATTTT	CASSRDFNQPQHF	-	TRBV18	TRBJ1-5	-
TGTGCCCTCGGTGGGACAGGGGGATTCGAGCAGTACTTC	CALGGTGGFEQYF	-	TRBV30	TRBJ2-7	TRBD1
TGTGCCAGCAGGGAGGCCTCCTACAATGAGCAGTTCTTC	CASREASYNEQFF	-	TRBV13	TRBJ2-1	-
TGTGCCAGTAGTCTATTGACAGGGGGCAGGAACACTGAAGCTTTCTTT	CASSLLTGGRNTEAFF	-	TRBV19	TRBJ1-1	TRBD1
TGTGCCAGCAGCAACGGACAGGGGAACACCGGGGAGCTGTTTTTT	CASSNGQGNTGELFF	-	TRBV16	TRBJ2-2	TRBD1
TGTGCCATCAGTGAGGGAGGACAGATGAGCAATCAGCCCCAGCATTTT	CAISEGGQMSNQPQHF	-	TRBV10-3	TRBJ1-5	-
TGTGCCAGCAGTTACTTCAAGGAGCAGCCCCAGCATTTT	CASSYFKEQPQHF	-	TRBV6-6	TRBJ1-5	-
TGTGCCAGCAGCCAAGAGAGGGGGAACACAGATACGCAGTATTTT	CASSQERGNTDTQYF	-	TRBV4-2	TRBJ2-3	-
TGCGCCAGCAGTGACGGGGGGCAGGACACTGAAGCTTTCTTT	CASSDGGQDTEAFF	once	TRBV10-1	TRBJ1-1	-
TGTGCCAGTAGTATGGGTCTAGCGGGGGGCCCTTCCTACGAGCAGTACTTC	CASSMGLAGGPSYEQYF	-	TRBV19	TRBJ2-7	TRBD2
TGTGCCAGCAGCCCAGGACAGTTTTACGAGCAGTACTTC	CASSPGQFYEQYF	-	TRBV9	TRBJ2-7	-